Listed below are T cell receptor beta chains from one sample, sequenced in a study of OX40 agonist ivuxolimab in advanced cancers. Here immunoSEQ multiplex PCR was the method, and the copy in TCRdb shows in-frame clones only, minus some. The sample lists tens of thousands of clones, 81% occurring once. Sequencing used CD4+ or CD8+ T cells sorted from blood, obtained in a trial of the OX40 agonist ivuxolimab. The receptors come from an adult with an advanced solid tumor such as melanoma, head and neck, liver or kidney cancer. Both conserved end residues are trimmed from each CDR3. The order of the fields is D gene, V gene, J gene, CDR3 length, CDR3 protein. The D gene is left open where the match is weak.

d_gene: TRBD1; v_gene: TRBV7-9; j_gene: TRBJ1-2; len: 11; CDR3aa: ASSLQGVFGYT
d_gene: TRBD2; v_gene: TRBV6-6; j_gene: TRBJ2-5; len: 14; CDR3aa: ASSPTLAGGEETQY
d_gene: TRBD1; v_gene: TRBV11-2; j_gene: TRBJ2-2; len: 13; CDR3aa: ASSGGQGVAGELF
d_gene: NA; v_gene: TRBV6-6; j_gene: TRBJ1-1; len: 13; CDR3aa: ASSYVSSMNTEAF
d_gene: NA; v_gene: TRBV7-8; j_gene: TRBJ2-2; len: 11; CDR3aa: ASSLVESGELF
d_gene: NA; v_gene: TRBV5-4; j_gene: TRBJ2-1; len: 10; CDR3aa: ASSLLVNEQF
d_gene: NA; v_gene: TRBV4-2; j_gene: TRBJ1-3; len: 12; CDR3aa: ASSPREGLNTIY
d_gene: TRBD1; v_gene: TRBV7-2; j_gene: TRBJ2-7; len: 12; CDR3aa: ASSFRDRVYEQY
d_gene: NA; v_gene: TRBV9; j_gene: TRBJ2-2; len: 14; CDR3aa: ASSVATGLHTRELF
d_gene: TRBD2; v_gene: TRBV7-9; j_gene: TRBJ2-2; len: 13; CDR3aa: ASSQKRGLTGELF
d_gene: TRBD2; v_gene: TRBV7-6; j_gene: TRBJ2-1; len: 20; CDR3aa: ASSLEGMGRLAGGVSQDEQF
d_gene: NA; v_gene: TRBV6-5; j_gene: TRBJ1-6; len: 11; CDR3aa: ASSGTGNSPLH
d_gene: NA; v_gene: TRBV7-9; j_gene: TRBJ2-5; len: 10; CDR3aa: ASSLMGETQY
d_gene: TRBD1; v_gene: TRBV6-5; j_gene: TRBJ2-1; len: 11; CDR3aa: ASRPTGVNEQF
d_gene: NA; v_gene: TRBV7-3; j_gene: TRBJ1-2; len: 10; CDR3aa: ASSLGHYGYT
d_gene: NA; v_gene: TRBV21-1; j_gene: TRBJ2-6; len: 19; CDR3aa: ASSKRCEGCNQYSGANVLT
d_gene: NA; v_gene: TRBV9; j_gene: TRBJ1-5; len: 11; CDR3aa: ASSVGVNQPQH
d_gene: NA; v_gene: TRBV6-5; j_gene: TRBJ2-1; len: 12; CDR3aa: ASRRGGIYNEQF
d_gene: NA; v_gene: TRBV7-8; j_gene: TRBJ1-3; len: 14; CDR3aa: ASSLEGKSSGNTIY
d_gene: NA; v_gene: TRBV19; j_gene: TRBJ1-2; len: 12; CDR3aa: ASSIDPASRGYT
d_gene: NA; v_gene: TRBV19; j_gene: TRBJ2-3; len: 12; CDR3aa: ASSIRAITDTQY
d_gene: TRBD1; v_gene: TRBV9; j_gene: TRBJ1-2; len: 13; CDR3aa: ASSEETGESYGYT
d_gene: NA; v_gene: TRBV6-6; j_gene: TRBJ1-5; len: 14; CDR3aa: ASGLDRRYSNQPQH
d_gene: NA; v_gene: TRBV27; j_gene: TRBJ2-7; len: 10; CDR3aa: ASSSASYEQY
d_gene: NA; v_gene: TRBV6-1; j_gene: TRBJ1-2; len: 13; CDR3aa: ASSFLRDGNYGYT
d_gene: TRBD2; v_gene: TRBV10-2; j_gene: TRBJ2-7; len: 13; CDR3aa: ASRATSGGTYEQY
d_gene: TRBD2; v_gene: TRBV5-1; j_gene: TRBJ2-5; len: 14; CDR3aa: ASSPRPSGRAETQY
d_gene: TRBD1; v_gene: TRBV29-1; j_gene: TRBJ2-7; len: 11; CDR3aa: SAQGQFSYEQY
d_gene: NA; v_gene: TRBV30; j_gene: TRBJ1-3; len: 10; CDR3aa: AWSVSGNTIY
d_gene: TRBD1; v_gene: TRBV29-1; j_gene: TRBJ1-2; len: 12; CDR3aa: SVSPGQGAYGYT
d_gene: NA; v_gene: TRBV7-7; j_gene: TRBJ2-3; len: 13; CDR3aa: ASSSAGYLTDTQY
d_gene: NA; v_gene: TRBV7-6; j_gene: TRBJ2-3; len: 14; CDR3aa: ASSPDERVRADTQY